Listed below are T cell receptor beta chains from one sample, sequenced in a study of blood T cell repertoires in COVID-19. TCRdb's copy holds only in-frame clones and misses some; the assay was immunoSEQ multiplex PCR. The sample consists of 200,000 to 250,000 clones, more than 75% of them appearing once. Source material: peripheral blood. The receptors stem from a human donor in a cohort sampled during active COVID-19. CDR3s leave out the opening cysteine and the closing phenylalanine or tryptophan.

V: TRBV5-4
J: TRBJ1-5
CDR3: ASSLAGGQLHQPQH

V: TRBV28
J: TRBJ1-3
CDR3: ASRTLGQTLS

V: TRBV4-1
J: TRBJ1-1
CDR3: ASSHLDRVNTEAF

V: TRBV6-7
J: TRBJ2-5
CDR3: ASSYRTGEETQY

V: TRBV5-4
J: TRBJ2-1
CDR3: ASSQNGHNRREQF

V: TRBV11-3
J: TRBJ2-5
CDR3: ASSPSGTGRETQY

V: TRBV4-2
J: TRBJ2-7
CDR3: ASSQGGIAYEQY

V: TRBV3-1/TRBV3-2
J: TRBJ1-1
CDR3: ASSQGPGQGRNTEAF

V: TRBV5-4
J: TRBJ1-1
CDR3: ASSFPDTEAF

V: TRBV6-4
J: TRBJ2-2
CDR3: ASSEQAGTNTGELF

V: TRBV9
J: TRBJ1-2
CDR3: ASSRGTYGYT

V: TRBV19
J: TRBJ1-1
CDR3: ASSPRGGLGRLEAF

V: TRBV7-6
J: TRBJ2-1
CDR3: ASSLQGYNEQF

V: TRBV27
J: TRBJ2-1
CDR3: ASFRERGGVNEQF

V: TRBV19
J: TRBJ1-5
CDR3: ASSIGQYNQPQH

V: TRBV12-5
J: TRBJ1-5
CDR3: ASAVDYQPQH

V: TRBV5-1
J: TRBJ1-2
CDR3: ASSLEGDGDGYT

V: TRBV16
J: TRBJ1-5
CDR3: ASSQPGEGHQPQH

V: TRBV2
J: TRBJ1-2
CDR3: ASSEGTGVSYGYT

V: TRBV18
J: TRBJ2-2
CDR3: ASSPLGQGSTGELF

V: TRBV12-3/TRBV12-4
J: TRBJ2-7
CDR3: ASTVRFDEQY

V: TRBV5-1
J: TRBJ2-2
CDR3: ASSPDGQGHTGELF

V: TRBV10-3
J: TRBJ2-1
CDR3: ANSASGRAEQF

V: TRBV28
J: TRBJ2-7
CDR3: ASSSGGDRNEQY

V: TRBV27
J: TRBJ2-1
CDR3: AASRSVTGNEQF

V: TRBV5-1
J: TRBJ2-6
CDR3: ASSLAVSGANVLT

V: TRBV5-1
J: TRBJ2-5
CDR3: ASSFEAVQETQY

V: TRBV6-2/TRBV6-3
J: TRBJ2-3
CDR3: ASSYGDRPSTDTQY

V: TRBV28
J: TRBJ1-2
CDR3: ASSLWEGLKGYT

V: TRBV5-1
J: TRBJ2-5
CDR3: ASSQTTSGDQETQY

V: TRBV29-1
J: TRBJ1-2
CDR3: SVEVATNYGYT

V: TRBV6-5
J: TRBJ2-2
CDR3: ATKLAPNTGELF

V: TRBV19
J: TRBJ1-5
CDR3: ASSIEDSAGYQPQH

V: TRBV6-1
J: TRBJ2-2
CDR3: ASSEVTPTGELF

V: TRBV5-4
J: TRBJ1-5
CDR3: ASSLDRGGPQH

V: TRBV18
J: TRBJ2-7
CDR3: ASSPLGRGPTYEQY

V: TRBV9
J: TRBJ1-6
CDR3: ASSVAITGGIGSPLH

V: TRBV27
J: TRBJ2-4
CDR3: ASSRGLAEVAKNIQY

V: TRBV4-1
J: TRBJ2-1
CDR3: ASSQGGLAGTGQF

V: TRBV28
J: TRBJ2-7
CDR3: ASSLSTRITYEQY

V: TRBV27
J: TRBJ1-5
CDR3: ASSLTVSGAQPQH

V: TRBV12-5
J: TRBJ2-2
CDR3: ASGLETGDRAPGELF

V: TRBV3-1/TRBV3-2
J: TRBJ2-3
CDR3: ASSTRTSGLTDTQY

V: TRBV7-9
J: TRBJ1-4
CDR3: ASSFTLDRRGEKLF

V: TRBV7-8
J: TRBJ2-7
CDR3: ASSLGGRAFSEQY

V: TRBV5-6
J: TRBJ2-3
CDR3: ASTTGLAGGDTQY

V: TRBV19
J: TRBJ2-5
CDR3: ASSKDRGETQY

V: TRBV7-2
J: TRBJ1-2
CDR3: ASSPFSDGYT

V: TRBV19
J: TRBJ2-5
CDR3: ASSKHSQETQY

V: TRBV3-1/TRBV3-2
J: TRBJ2-7
CDR3: ASSQGEQEQY

V: TRBV18
J: TRBJ2-7
CDR3: ASSPMGSYEQY

V: TRBV2
J: TRBJ2-1
CDR3: ARGMGGEQF

V: TRBV2
J: TRBJ1-2
CDR3: ASTLRGIRMLGYT

V: TRBV28
J: TRBJ1-4
CDR3: ASGQGGNEKLF

V: TRBV27
J: TRBJ1-5
CDR3: ASSPSSTGVYGPINQPQH

V: TRBV6-5
J: TRBJ2-3
CDR3: ASSKGTTGTDTQY

V: TRBV18
J: TRBJ2-3
CDR3: ASSASGTVTDTQY

V: TRBV19
J: TRBJ1-1
CDR3: ASIPRGNTEAF

V: TRBV18
J: TRBJ1-5
CDR3: ASSPPGTAQGQPQH

V: TRBV7-9
J: TRBJ1-5
CDR3: ASKSDRGNGQPQH